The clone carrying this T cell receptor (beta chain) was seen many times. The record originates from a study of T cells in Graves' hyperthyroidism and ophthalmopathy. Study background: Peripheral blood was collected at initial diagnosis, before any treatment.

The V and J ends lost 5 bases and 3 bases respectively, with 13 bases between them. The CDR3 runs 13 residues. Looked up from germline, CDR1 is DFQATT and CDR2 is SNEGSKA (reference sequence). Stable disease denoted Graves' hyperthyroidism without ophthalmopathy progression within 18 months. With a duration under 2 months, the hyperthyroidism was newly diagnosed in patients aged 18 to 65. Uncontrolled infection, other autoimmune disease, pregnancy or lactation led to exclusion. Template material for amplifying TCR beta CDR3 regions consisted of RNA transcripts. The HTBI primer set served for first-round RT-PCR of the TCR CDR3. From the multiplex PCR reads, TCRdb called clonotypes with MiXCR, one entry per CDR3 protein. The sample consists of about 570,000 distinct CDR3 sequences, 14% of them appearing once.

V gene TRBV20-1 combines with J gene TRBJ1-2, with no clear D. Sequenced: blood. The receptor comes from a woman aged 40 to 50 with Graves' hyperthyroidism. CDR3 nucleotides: TGCAGTGCTGTCCGAGGAGCGGACTATGGCTACACCTTC. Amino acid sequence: CSAVRGADYGYTF.